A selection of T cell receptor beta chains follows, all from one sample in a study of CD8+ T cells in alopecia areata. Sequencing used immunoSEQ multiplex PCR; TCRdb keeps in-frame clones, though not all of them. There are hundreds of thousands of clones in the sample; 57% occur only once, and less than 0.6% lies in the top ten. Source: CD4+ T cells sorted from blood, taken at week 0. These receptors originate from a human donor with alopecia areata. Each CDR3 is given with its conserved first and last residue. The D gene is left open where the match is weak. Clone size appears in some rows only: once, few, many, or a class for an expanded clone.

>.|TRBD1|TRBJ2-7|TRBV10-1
TGCGCCAGCAGTTTGGGACAGGGGGAAACCTACGAGCAGTACTTC
CASSLGQGETYEQYF
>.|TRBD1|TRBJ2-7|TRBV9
TGTGCCAGCAGCGTTTCCGGGACAGGGAGGTACGAGCAGTACTTC
CASSVSGTGRYEQYF
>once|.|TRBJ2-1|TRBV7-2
TGTGCCAGCAGCTTATTAGGATATAGTGAATGGTACAATGAGCAGTTCTTC
CASSLLGYSEWYNEQFF
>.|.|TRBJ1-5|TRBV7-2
TGTGCCAGCAGCTTAGTTGGACAGTCTGGGCAGCCCCAGCATTTT
CASSLVGQSGQPQHF
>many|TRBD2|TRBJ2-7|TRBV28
TGTGCCAGCAGTTCCGGGACTAGCCAATACGAGCAGTACTTC
CASSSGTSQYEQYF
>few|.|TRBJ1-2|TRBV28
TGTGCCAGCAGCCATGGGGGGGCGAACATTTATAACTATGGCTACACCTTC
CASSHGGANIYNYGYTF
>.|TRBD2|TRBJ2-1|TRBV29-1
TGCAGCGTTGTGGTCCAGCGGGGATACAATGAGCAGTTCTTC
CSVVVQRGYNEQFF
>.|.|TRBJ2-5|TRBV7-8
TGTGCCAGCAGCTTAGCGAGAGGCTGGGAGTGGGAGACCCAGTACTTC
CASSLARGWEWETQYF
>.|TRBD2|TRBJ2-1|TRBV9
TGTGCCAGCAGCGCCCCAGCGGCGGGAGGGCCTTTTCGCTACAATGAGCAGTTCTTC
CASSAPAAGGPFRYNEQFF
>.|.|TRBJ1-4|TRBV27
TGTGCCAGCAGTTTAAAGGGAAAACTGTTTTTT
CASSLKGKLFF
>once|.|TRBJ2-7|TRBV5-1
TGCGCCAGCAGCCCGGTCAACGCCTGGAGCGAGCAGTACTTC
CASSPVNAWSEQYF
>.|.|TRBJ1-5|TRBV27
TGTGCCAGCAGTTTGAGATTTAGCAATCAGCCCCAGCATTTT
CASSLRFSNQPQHF
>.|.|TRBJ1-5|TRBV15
TGTGCCACCAGCAGAGATCTGGCAGGGAACCAGCCCCAGCATTTT
CATSRDLAGNQPQHF
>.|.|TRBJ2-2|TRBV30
TGTGCCTGGAGCCGAGTCGGCGGGGTTAACACCGGGGAGCTGTTTTTT
CAWSRVGGVNTGELFF
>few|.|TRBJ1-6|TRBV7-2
TGTGCCAGCAGCCCGGGACGACGAGGATCCCTCCACTTT
CASSPGRRGSLHF
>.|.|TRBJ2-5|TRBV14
TGTGCCAGCAGCCAAAACCGCCGGGACCCAAGGGCGGAGACCCAGTACTTC
CASSQNRRDPRAETQYF
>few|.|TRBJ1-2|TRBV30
TGTGCCTGGAGCAACCGGGACGTAGGGCGCTATGGCTACACCTTC
CAWSNRDVGRYGYTF
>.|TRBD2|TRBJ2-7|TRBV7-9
TGTGCCAGCAGCCGGGGACTAGCGGACCCCTACGAGCAGTACTTC
CASSRGLADPYEQYF
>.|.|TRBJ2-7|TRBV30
TGTGCCTGCAAGGGACAATCCTACGAGCAGTACTTC
CACKGQSYEQYF
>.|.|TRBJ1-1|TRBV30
TGTGCCTGGAGCGAACGACGGACCATTGAAGCTTTCTTT
CAWSERRTIEAFF
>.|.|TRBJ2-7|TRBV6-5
TGTGCCAGCAAGGCTTCACTTATCCCCCTCTACGAGCAGTACTTC
CASKASLIPLYEQYF
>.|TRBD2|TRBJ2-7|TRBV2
TGTGCCAGCACAGCGGCTAGCGGCTTGTACGAGCAGTACTTC
CASTAASGLYEQYF
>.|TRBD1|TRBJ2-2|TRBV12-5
TGTGCTAGTGGCCGGGACAGGAACACCGGGGAGCTGTTTTTT
CASGRDRNTGELFF
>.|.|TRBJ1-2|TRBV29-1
TGCAGCGTTGAGGGCAGCTATGGCTACACCTTC
CSVEGSYGYTF
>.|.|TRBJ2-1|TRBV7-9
TGTGCCAGCAGCCCAGATGGGACCGAGCAGTTCTTC
CASSPDGTEQFF
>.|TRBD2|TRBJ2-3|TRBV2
TGTGCCAGCAGCCCCAGGCGGGGGGGCACAGATACGCAGTATTTT
CASSPRRGGTDTQYF
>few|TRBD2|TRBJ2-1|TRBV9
TGTGCCAGCAGCGTAGGCCTAGGAGGACTAGCGGGAACTGAGCAGTTCTTC
CASSVGLGGLAGTEQFF
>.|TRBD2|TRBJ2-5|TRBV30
TGTGCCTGGCTACCTAGCGGGGACCGACAAGAGACCCAGTACTTC
CAWLPSGDRQETQYF
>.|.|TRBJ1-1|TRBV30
TGTGCCTGGAGTAAGGTGGGGTACACTGAAGCTTTCTTT
CAWSKVGYTEAFF
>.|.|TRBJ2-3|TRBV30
TGTGCCTGGAGTGTACAAGATACGCAGTATTTT
CAWSVQDTQYF
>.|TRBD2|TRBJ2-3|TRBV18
TGTGCCAGCTCCCGATCCGGACTAGCGGGAGGGCCGCTAGATACGCAGTATTTT
CASSRSGLAGGPLDTQYF
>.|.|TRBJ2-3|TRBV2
TGTGCCAGCAGTGAAGACAGAACAGATACGCAGTATTTT
CASSEDRTDTQYF
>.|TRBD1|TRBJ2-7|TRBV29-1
TGCAGCGTTTACCGACAGGGCTACGAGCAGTACTTC
CSVYRQGYEQYF
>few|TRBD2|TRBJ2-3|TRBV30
TGTGCCAGCTCGGGTTTAGCGGGAGTGGGGACAGATACGCAGTATTTT
CASSGLAGVGTDTQYF
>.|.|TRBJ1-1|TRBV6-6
TGTGCCAGCAGTTTAATTTCACAGGGTGCAGCTTTCTTT
CASSLISQGAAFF
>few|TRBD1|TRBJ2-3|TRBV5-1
TGCGCCAGCAGCTTGGGGGACAGAGCCCACGATACGCAGTATTTT
CASSLGDRAHDTQYF
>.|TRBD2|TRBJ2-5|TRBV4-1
TGCGCCAGCAGCCAAGGCGGCGGACTAGGTATTATGGCGACCCAGTACTTC
CASSQGGGLGIMATQYF
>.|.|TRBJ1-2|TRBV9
TGTGCCAGCAGCGTAACCGTGACAGATTATGGCTACACCTTC
CASSVTVTDYGYTF
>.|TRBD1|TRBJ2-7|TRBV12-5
TGTGCTAGTGGGCCTGGGACAGGGGGTTCTTACGAGCAGTACTTC
CASGPGTGGSYEQYF
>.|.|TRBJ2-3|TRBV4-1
TGCGCCAGCAGCCAAGTTGGGGTGATGGGGCAGTATTTT
CASSQVGVMGQYF
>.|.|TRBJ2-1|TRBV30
TGTGCCTGGAGGCGTATGAATGAGCAGTTCTTC
CAWRRMNEQFF
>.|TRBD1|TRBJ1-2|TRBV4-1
TGCGCCAGCAGCCAAGCAGGGGGCGACTATGGCTACACCTTC
CASSQAGGDYGYTF